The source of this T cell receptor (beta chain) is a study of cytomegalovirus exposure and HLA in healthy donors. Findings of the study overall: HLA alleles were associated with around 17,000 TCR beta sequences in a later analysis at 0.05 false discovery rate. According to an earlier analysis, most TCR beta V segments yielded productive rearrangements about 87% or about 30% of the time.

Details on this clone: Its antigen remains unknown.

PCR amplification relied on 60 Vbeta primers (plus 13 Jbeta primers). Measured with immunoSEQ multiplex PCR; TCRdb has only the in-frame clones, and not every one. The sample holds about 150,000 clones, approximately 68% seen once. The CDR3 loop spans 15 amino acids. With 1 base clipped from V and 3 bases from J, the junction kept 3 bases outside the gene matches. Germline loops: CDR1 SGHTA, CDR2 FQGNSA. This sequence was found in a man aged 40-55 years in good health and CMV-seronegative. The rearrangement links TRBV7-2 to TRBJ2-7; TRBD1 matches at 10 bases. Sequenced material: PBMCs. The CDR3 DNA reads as TGTGCCAGCAGCTTAGAGGGACAGGGGATCTACGAGCAGTACTTC. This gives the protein CASSLEGQGIYEQYF.